The clone carrying this T cell receptor (beta chain) was counted a single time. The antigen is undetermined. This entry belongs to a study of cytomegalovirus exposure and HLA in healthy donors. Study as a whole: Prior work identified 100 million to 130 million unique TCR beta sequences in approximately 180 million T cells. Broader study findings: Accurate predictions that matched the HLA-A and HLA-B alleles of most subjects were reportedly made from TCR beta sequences.

The PCR made use of 60 Vbeta and 13 Jbeta primers. Sequenced by immunoSEQ multiplex PCR; TCRdb stores in-frame clones only, minus some. This table holds over 65,000 clones, around 77% found once. This CDR3 region has 17 residues. In germline, CDR1 is SGHKS, CDR2 YYEKEE (reference sequence). Trimming at V came to 1 base and at J to 5 bases, leaving 11 bases not matched to a gene. Although they were nominally healthy when sampled, donors likely had unrecorded immune exposures. The TCR originated in a man aged 50-60 years in good health and CMV-seronegative. Sequenced: PBMCs. This chain links TRBV5-5 with TRBJ2-2, with 7 nucleotides matching TRBD1. In nucleotides, the CDR3 is TGTGCCAGCAGCTTGAGGCGAGAGGGGGCACGGACCGGGGAGCTGTTTTTT. This codes for CASSLRREGARTGELFF.